What follows are 25 T cell receptor beta chains derived from one specimen sequenced in a study of T cell responses to AZD1222 COVID-19 vaccine. Sequencing was performed with immunoSEQ multiplex PCR; in TCRdb, only in-frame clones are kept and a portion is missing. The table records about 100,000 clones, 90% to 95% of them present only once. The sample here was peripheral blood, taken 28 days after the second AZD1222 dose. The receptors stem from an adult who received the AZD1222 COVID-19 vaccine.

The V call is TRBV10-3, the J call TRBJ1-2; TRBD1 matches at 8 bases. In germline, CDR1 is ENHRY, CDR2 SYGVKD. CDR3 length: 16 amino acids. V shed 2 bases and J 2 bases; nucleotides not matched to a gene: 7. CDR3 sequence (DNA): TGTGCCATCAGTGAGGTAGACAGGGGAAGAAACTATGGCTACACCTTC. Translating gives CAISEVDRGRNYGYTF.

The rearrangement uses TRBV7-8 and TRBJ1-6; the D gene is possibly TRBD1 (6 bases). Germline V gene lookup returns CDR1 SGHVS and CDR2 FQNEAQ. This CDR3 has 14 amino acids. The V gene lost 2 bases and the J gene lost 13 bases, with 15 bases spanning the gap. The CDR3 reads CASSLRTAPSPLHF. The CDR3 DNA is TGTGCCAGCAGCTTAAGGACAGCCCCTTCGCCCCTCCACTTT.

DNA for the CDR3: TGTGCCAGTGGGGAGGCGAACTCTGGAAACACCATATATTTT. As protein: CASGEANSGNTIYF. The chain couples TRBV19 to TRBJ1-3; D is ambiguous. Trimming removed 8 bases from V and 0 bases from J, with 11 bases in between. There are 14 residues in the CDR3. The V gene's germline CDR1 is LNHDA and CDR2 SQIVND (reference sequence). Variable domain in full (rest from reference TRBV19 and TRBJ1-3): DGGITQSPKYLFRKEGQNVTLSCEQNLNHDAMYWYRQDPGQGLRLIYYSQIVNDFQKGDIAEGYSVSREKKESFPLTVTSAQKNPTAFYLCASGEANSGNTIYFGEGSWLTVV.

The J gene is TRBJ1-1, the V gene TRBV29-1, with TRBD1 matching 9 bases. The CDR3 has 11 amino acids. J gave up 11 bases and V 5 bases, and 6 bases lay outside the gene matches. The V gene's germline CDR1 is SQVTM and CDR2 ANQGSEA. The CDR3 loop reads CSVLQGAYAFF. CDR3 nucleotide sequence: TGCAGCGTTCTACAGGGGGCGTATGCTTTCTTT.

The V gene is TRBV28, the J gene TRBJ1-1; weak D call: TRBD1 (5 bases). Trimming took off 5 bases at V and 2 bases at J, with 15 bases between the two ends. Germline lookup yields CDR1 MDHEN and CDR2 SYDVKM. The CDR3 sequence is 15 residues long. The CDR3 protein is CASSLRLTANTEAFF. CDR3 sequence (DNA): TGTGCCAGCAGTCTCCGATTGACAGCTAACACTGAAGCTTTCTTT.

V usage is TRBV2 and J usage is TRBJ2-3, with D hard to call. Looked up from germline, CDR1 is SNHLY and CDR2 is FYNNEI. V was pared by 4 bases and J by 0 bases, with 8 bases between. The CDR3 runs to 14 residues. DNA for the CDR3: TGTGCCAGCAGTGGTGAACGGAGCACAGATACGCAGTATTTT. This translates into CASSGERSTDTQYF.

This sequence joins TRBV4-1 and TRBJ2-1; 11 nucleotides match TRBD2. Germline assignment: CDR1 MGHRA and CDR2 YSYEKL. V lost 4 bases to trimming and J lost 2 bases; unmatched junction nucleotides: 1. The CDR3 loop spans 15 amino acids. CDR3 region: CASSLSGRAYNEQFF. In DNA form, the CDR3 reads TGCGCCAGCAGCCTTAGCGGGAGGGCCTACAATGAGCAGTTCTTC.

The chain employs TRBV6-2 or TRBV6-3 and TRBJ2-3, with D possibly TRBD1 on 6 matching bases. Looked up from germline, CDR1 is MNHEY and CDR2 is SVGEGT. The CDR3 runs to 15 residues. V dropped 2 bases and J dropped 4 bases, with 13 bases sitting between them. CDR3 sequence reads: CASSYPPSGADTQYF. CDR3 nucleotides: TGTGCCAGCAGTTACCCCCCGTCAGGGGCAGATACGCAGTATTTT.

The chain carries TRBV6-1 and TRBJ1-1, with TRBD1 as a possible D gene (5 bases). Germline V gene lookup returns CDR1 MNHNS and CDR2 SASEGT. Trimming pared 1 base from V and 2 bases from J, leaving 8 bases between. The CDR3 loop spans 14 amino acids. CDR3 sequence: CASSEGGFNTEAFF. The CDR3 nucleotides read TGTGCCAGCAGTGAAGGGGGGTTCAACACTGAAGCTTTCTTT.

The rearrangement links TRBV6-1 to TRBJ2-4, with 12 bases fitting TRBD1. Trimming took 2 bases from V and 3 from J; bases not matched to a gene: 14. CDR3 length: 20 residues. CDR1 is MNHNS and CDR2 is SASEGT in the germline V gene. CDR3 amino acids: CASSELAGQGASRVKNIQYF. CDR3 nucleotides: TGTGCCAGCAGTGAATTGGCGGGACAGGGGGCGTCCCGGGTCAAAAACATTCAGTACTTC.

The genes are TRBV5-1 and TRBJ1-2; D is ambiguous. Germline V gene sequence: CDR1 SGHRS, CDR2 YFSETQ. The CDR3 is made up of 16 amino acids. V lost 0 bases and J lost 2, with 14 bases in between. The CDR3 coding sequence is TGCGCCAGCAGCTTGGCTTTGGCCGTCTCCAACTATGGCTACACCTTC. As protein: CASSLALAVSNYGYTF.

The rearrangement uses TRBV7-9 and TRBJ2-2, with TRBD1 as a possible D gene (5 bases). The V end was cut by 2 bases, the J end by 8 bases, with 18 bases between. CDR1 is SEHNR and CDR2 is FQNEAQ in the germline V gene (reference sequence). This CDR3 is built from 16 residues. The CDR3 sequence: CASSLTGIRTKGELFF. The CDR3 bases are TGTGCCAGCAGCTTAACAGGCATCAGGACAAAAGGGGAGCTGTTTTTT. The complete variable domain, with remaining parts taken from reference TRBV7-9 and TRBJ2-2, reads DTGVSQNPRHKITKRGQNVTFRCDPISEHNRLYWYRQTLGQGPEFLTYFQNEAQLEKSRLLSDRFSAERPKGSFSTLEIQRTEQGDSAMYLCASSLTGIRTKGELFFGEGSRLTVL.

This clone was recorded only once. V is TRBV7-2 and J is TRBJ1-2, with 11 bases fitting TRBD1. The CDR3 consists of 14 residues. Trimming took 5 bases from V and 7 from J; bases not matched to a gene: 6. Germline CDR1 reads SGHTA; CDR2 reads FQGNSA. The CDR3 region has the DNA TGTGCCAGCAGCCACGGACAGGGGGCAGTTGGCTACACCTTC. Amino acid sequence: CASSHGQGAVGYTF. The full variable domain, completed using reference TRBV7-2 and TRBJ1-2, is GAGVSQSPSNKVTEKGKDVELRCDPISGHTALYWYRQSLGQGLEFLIYFQGNSAPDKSGLPSDRFSAERTGGSVSTLTIQRTQQEDSAVYLCASSHGQGAVGYTFGSGTRLTVV.

This clone was recorded a few times. This chain links TRBV4-3 with TRBJ2-6; either TRBD1 or TRBD2 may supply D (5 bases each). V shed 0 bases and J shed 2 bases, with 8 bases lying between them. Germline lookup yields CDR1 LGHNA and CDR2 YSLEER. This CDR3 contains 16 residues. CDR3 sequence (DNA): TGCGCCAGCAGCCAAGATGTGGGGGCTGGGGCCAACGTCCTGACTTTC. As protein: CASSQDVGAGANVLTF.

V usage is TRBV18 and J usage is TRBJ1-1; no clear D. Looked up from germline, CDR1 is KGHSH and CDR2 is LQKENI. This CDR3 contains 13 residues. V lost 6 bases to trimming and J lost 4 bases, with 12 bases between them. CDR3 nucleotides: TGTGCCAGCTCGCGGGCCGACGGCACTGAAGCTTTCTTT. Its translation: CASSRADGTEAFF. Full variable domain (rest looked up from reference TRBV18 and TRBJ1-1): NAGVMQNPRHLVRRRGQEARLRCSPMKGHSHVYWYRQLPEEGLKFMVYLQKENIIDESGMPKERFSAEFPKEGPSILRIQQVVRGDSAAYFCASSRADGTEAFFGQGTRLTVV.

This chain links TRBV19 with TRBJ1-4; perhaps TRBD1 as D (5 bases). The CDR3 contains 16 residues. Trimming took off 4 bases at V and 7 bases at J, with 19 bases between the two ends. Germline V gene lookup returns CDR1 LNHDA and CDR2 SQIVND (reference sequence). The CDR3 region is CASSSVGDVRVEKLFF. CDR3 in DNA: TGTGCCAGTAGTAGTGTAGGGGACGTCCGAGTTGAAAAACTGTTTTTT.

This rearrangement joins TRBV6-5 to TRBJ1-2; 10 nucleotides line up with TRBD1. The CDR3 extends over 14 amino acids. With 4 bases clipped from V and 8 bases from J, the junction kept 7 bases outside the gene matches. CDR1 is MNHEY and CDR2 is SVGAGI in the germline V gene. The CDR3 region is CASSSTGTGEGYTF. In DNA form, the CDR3 reads TGTGCCAGCAGTTCGACCGGGACAGGGGAAGGCTACACCTTC.

CDR3 nucleotide sequence: TGTGCCAGCAGCTCGGACGGGAACTATGGCTACACCTTC. This encodes CASSSDGNYGYTF. The rearrangement joins TRBV7-9 to TRBJ1-2; D is unclear. The germline V gene has CDR1 SEHNR and CDR2 FQNEAQ (reference sequence). V dropped 4 bases and J dropped 2 bases, with 8 bases sitting between them. This CDR3 spans 13 amino acids. Looking up the rest from reference TRBV7-9 and TRBJ1-2 gives the full variable domain: DTGVSQNPRHKITKRGQNVTFRCDPISEHNRLYWYRQTLGQGPEFLTYFQNEAQLEKSRLLSDRFSAERPKGSFSTLEIQRTEQGDSAMYLCASSSDGNYGYTFGSGTRLTVV.

In its sample, this clone was seen a few times. This rearrangement joins TRBV4-1 to TRBJ2-1, with TRBD2 as a possible D gene (6 bases). The V end lost 4 bases, the J end lost 0 bases, and 13 bases lay between the germline ends. Germline CDR1 reads MGHRA; CDR2 reads YSYEKL. The CDR3 is made up of 16 amino acids. DNA for the CDR3: TGCGCCAGCAGCCCCCCTATCGGGAGCTCCTACAATGAGCAGTTCTTC. It specifies CASSPPIGSSYNEQFF.

The rearrangement uses TRBV3-1 (or the pseudogene TRBV3-2) and TRBJ2-1; possibly TRBD2 for D (6 bases). This CDR3 region has 16 residues. The V gene's germline CDR1 is LGHDT and CDR2 YNNKEL (reference sequence). V was shortened by 2 bases and J by 8 bases, with 19 bases between the two germline ends. This chain's CDR3 is CASSQLGTGREDEQFF. The CDR3 region has the DNA TGTGCCAGCAGCCAATTGGGAACGGGCAGGGAGGATGAGCAGTTCTTC.

The V call is TRBV19, the J call TRBJ1-1, with a tentative D call TRBD1 (6 bases). Trimming cost V 3 bases and J 0 bases, with 11 bases left between them. The CDR3 runs 15 residues. Per the germline V gene, CDR1 is LNHDA and CDR2 is SQIVND (reference sequence). CDR3 loop: CASSISGTLNTEAFF. CDR3 bases: TGTGCCAGTAGTATCTCCGGGACACTGAACACTGAAGCTTTCTTT. Full variable domain (remainder filled in from reference TRBV19 and TRBJ1-1): DGGITQSPKYLFRKEGQNVTLSCEQNLNHDAMYWYRQDPGQGLRLIYYSQIVNDFQKGDIAEGYSVSREKKESFPLTVTSAQKNPTAFYLCASSISGTLNTEAFFGQGTRLTVV.

The rearrangement uses TRBV7-9 and TRBJ2-1; perhaps TRBD1 as D (6 bases). V was trimmed by 2 bases and J by 8 bases, leaving 19 bases between them. The germline CDR1 and CDR2 sequences are SEHNR and FQNEAQ (reference sequence). This CDR3 has 16 amino acids. The CDR3: CASSLSRDILRHEQFF. In DNA form, the CDR3 reads TGTGCCAGCAGCTTAAGCCGGGACATCCTCCGGCATGAGCAGTTCTTC.

The chain uses TRBV18 and TRBJ2-7; weak D call: TRBD2 (5 bases). Germline CDR1 KGHSH, CDR2 LQKENI. The V end was cut by 0 bases, the J end by 2 bases, with 17 bases between. CDR3 length: 17 residues. The CDR3 nucleotides read TGTGCCAGCTCACCACCTCTTGAGAGCGGCCTTACCTACGAGCAGTACTTC. The encoded protein is CASSPPLESGLTYEQYF.

For the CDR3, the DNA is TGTGCCAGCAGCTTAGTAGCGGGGACAGGGGTTAATTCACCCCTCCACTTT. This encodes CASSLVAGTGVNSPLHF. V gene TRBV7-9 combines with J gene TRBJ1-6; 10 nucleotides agree with TRBD1. This CDR3 region has 17 residues. Germline loops: CDR1 SEHNR, CDR2 FQNEAQ (reference sequence). After removal of 1 base from V and 6 bases from J, the junction contained 6 bases not matched to a gene.

The V gene is TRBV28, the J gene TRBJ2-7, with D perhaps TRBD2 (7 bases). V lost 6 bases to trimming and J lost 0 bases, with 15 bases between them. The CDR3 has 15 amino acids. Germline values: CDR1 MDHEN, CDR2 SYDVKM. As DNA, the CDR3 is TGTGCCAGCAGAAGAGGGGGGGCCAGCTCCTACGAGCAGTACTTC. Translation: CASRRGGASSYEQYF.